This T cell receptor (beta chain) stems from a study of blood T cell repertoires in COVID-19. Only in-frame clones appear in the TCRdb table, and some are missing; sequencing was by immunoSEQ multiplex PCR. This sample has roughly 260,000 clones; around 92% occur once, and the top ten carry about 2.5%. A Seattle source enrolled patients during active infection and followed them longitudinally. The ends lost 5 bases at V and 9 bases at J; junction bases unmatched: 3. Germline V lookup: CDR1 MDHEN, CDR2 SYDVKM. The CDR3 has 12 residues. The sequenced material came from peripheral blood. This sequence originates from a person aged 18-29 years with COVID-19, enrolled during active disease. This chain links TRBV28 with TRBJ2-3; TRBD1 matches 9 bases. CDR3 in DNA: TGTGCCAGCAGTCTTACAGGGGGCACGCAGTATTTT. Translation: CASSLTGGTQYF.